One sample yielded the 9 T cell receptor beta chains listed below, sequenced in a study of human T cells and chemical hapten exposure. Described time point: pre-sensitization, week 0. As to treatment: therapeutic diphenylcyclopropenone sensitization with weekly scalp DPC. Using its own MiXCR run on the RACE reads, TCRdb lists one record per CDR3 protein. The top ten clones hold roughly 2.6% of a sample with over 300,000 distinct CDR3 sequences, more than 4.5% of them seen once. The source was whole blood, collected in connection with sensitization to the hapten diphenylcyclopropenone (DPC). All receptors come from a woman aged 50 to 60 with alopecia areata. Some clones in this sample may be carry-over from other donors' samples.

The chain carries TRBV30 and TRBJ1-4, with 9 nucleotides matching TRBD1. Germline values: CDR1 GTSNPN, CDR2 SVGIG (reference sequence). There are 14 residues in the CDR3. With 4 bases clipped from V and 6 bases from J, the junction kept 6 bases outside the gene matches. The CDR3 here is CAWTTGQGDEKLFF. In nucleotides, the CDR3 is TGTGCCTGGACCACGGGACAGGGAGATGAAAAACTGTTTTTT.

This clonotype appeared many times. V usage is TRBV13 and J usage is TRBJ2-7; 8 nucleotides line up with TRBD2. Germline V lookup: CDR1 PRHDT, CDR2 FYEKMQ (reference sequence). With V trimmed by 5 bases and J by 4 bases, 7 bases remained unmatched. The CDR3 contains 14 residues. The CDR3 DNA sequence: TGTGCCAGCAGCCGGGGACTAGACAAGTACGAGCAGTACTTC. Its protein product is CASSRGLDKYEQYF.

The V gene is TRBV5-1, the J gene TRBJ2-7, with 8 bases matching TRBD1. Germline CDR1 and CDR2: SGHRS and YFSETQ. CDR3 length equals 16 residues. Trimming at V came to 1 base and at J to 4 bases, leaving 10 bases not matched to a gene. The CDR3 nucleotides are TGCGCCAGCAGCTTGTCCCCACAGGGGGTGAGTTACGAGCAGTACTTC. Amino acid sequence: CASSLSPQGVSYEQYF.

This clonotype was counted only a few times. The rearrangement links TRBV10-3 to TRBJ2-1; 9 bases are a match to TRBD1. The V gene end was trimmed by 7 bases and the J gene end by 9 bases; junction bases not matched to a gene: 4. The CDR3 contains 12 residues. The germline V gene encodes CDR1 ENHRY and CDR2 SYGVKD. CDR3 DNA: TGTGCCATCAATTGGGGACAGGGTGAGCAGTTCTTC. As protein: CAINWGQGEQFF.

This clonotype was observed at least ten times. The CDR3 nucleotides are TGCGCCAGCAGCCAGGCCGGGACTGGAAACACCATATATTTT. Translated, it gives CASSQAGTGNTIYF. The V and J genes are TRBV4-1 and TRBJ1-3; D unclear. This CDR3 is built from 14 residues. V was clipped by 3 bases and J by 2 bases, with 8 bases between them. Germline CDR1 reads MGHRA; CDR2 reads YSYEKL.

This clonotype has more than one count but fewer than ten. The rearrangement uses TRBV20-1 and TRBJ1-4; D is uncertain. V lost 2 bases and J 8 bases, leaving 9 bases between the germline ends. The CDR3 has 12 amino acids. Germline loops: CDR1 DFQATT, CDR2 SNEGSKA (reference sequence). CDR3 nucleotides: TGCAGTGCTAGACAGACGAGGGAAAAACTGTTTTTT. Translating gives CSARQTREKLFF.

This clonotype was recorded at least ten times. The chain employs TRBV18 and TRBJ2-7, with TRBD2 as a possible D gene (7 bases). Germline V gene data show CDR1 as KGHSH and CDR2 as LQKENI. This CDR3 is built from 13 residues. Trimming shortened V by 4 bases and J by 7 bases, and 14 bases separated the two germline ends. The CDR3 here is CASSLHREGEQYF. The CDR3 nucleotides read TGTGCCAGCTCACTGCACAGGGAGGGGGAGCAGTACTTC.

The V gene is TRBV6-2 or TRBV6-3, the J gene TRBJ2-7; 11 bases agree with TRBD2. CDR3 length equals 16 residues. Germline trimming cut 4 bases from V and 3 bases from J; bases unmatched to any gene: 8. Germline CDR1 reads MNHEY; CDR2 reads SVGEGT. The CDR3 DNA is TGTGCCAGCAGTTTTAGCGGGAGGGCCATGAACTACGAGCAGTACTTC. Protein sequence: CASSFSGRAMNYEQYF.

This clonotype was recorded at least ten times. The chain joins TRBV27 to TRBJ1-4; no reliable D call. The CDR3 covers 14 residues. Trimming shortened V by 11 bases and J by 8 bases, and 21 bases separated the two germline ends. Germline assignment: CDR1 MNHEY and CDR2 SMNVEV (reference sequence). DNA for the CDR3: TGTGCCTCCACAAGTCTTATCGGACGGGAAAAACTGTTTTTT. This codes for CASTSLIGREKLFF.